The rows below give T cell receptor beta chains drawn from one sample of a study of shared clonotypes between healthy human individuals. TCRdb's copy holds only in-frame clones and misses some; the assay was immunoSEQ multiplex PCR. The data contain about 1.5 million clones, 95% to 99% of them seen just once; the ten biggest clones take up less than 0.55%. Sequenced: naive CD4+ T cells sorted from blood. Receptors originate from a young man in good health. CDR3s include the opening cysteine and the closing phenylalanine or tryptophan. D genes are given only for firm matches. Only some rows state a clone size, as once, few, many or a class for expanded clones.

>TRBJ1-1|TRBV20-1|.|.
TGCAGTGCTAGGGTAGGGGAAGCTTTCTTT
CSARVGEAFF
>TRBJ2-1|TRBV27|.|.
TGTGCCAGCAGGAGGGGAGTAACCTCCTACAATGAGCAGTTCTTC
CASRRGVTSYNEQFF
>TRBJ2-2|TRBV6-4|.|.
TGTGCCAGCAGTCCGGACTCAATAGGTCCCGGGGAGCTGTTTTTT
CASSPDSIGPGELFF
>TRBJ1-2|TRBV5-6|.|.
TGTGCCAGCAGCTTGGATAGGACCGGGAGGGTTTATGGCTACACCTTC
CASSLDRTGRVYGYTF
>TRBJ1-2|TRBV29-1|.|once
TGCAGCGCATATTACAGGAGGGGCTACACCTTC
CSAYYRRGYTF
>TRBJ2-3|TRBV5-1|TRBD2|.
TGCGCCAGCAGCCTCCCCGCATCTAGCGGCAACACAGATACGCAGTATTTT
CASSLPASSGNTDTQYF
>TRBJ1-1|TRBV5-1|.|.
TGCGCCAGCAGCTTGGGCGTCGACAAGAACACTGAAGCTTTCTTT
CASSLGVDKNTEAFF
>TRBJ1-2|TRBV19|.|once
TGTGCCAGTAACGCACAGAACTATGGCTACACCTTC
CASNAQNYGYTF
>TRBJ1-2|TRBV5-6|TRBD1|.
TGTGCCAGCAGCCCAACAGGGGTGGGAGGCTACACCTTC
CASSPTGVGGYTF
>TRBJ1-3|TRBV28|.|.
TGTGCCAGCAGCCCCCCGGGGGTCGCTGGAAACACCATATATTTT
CASSPPGVAGNTIYF
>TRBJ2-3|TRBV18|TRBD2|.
TGTGCCAGCTCACCATCTAGCGGGACCACAGATACGCAGTATTTT
CASSPSSGTTDTQYF
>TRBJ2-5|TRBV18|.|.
TGTGCCAGCTCACTGAGCGGAGAAGAGACCCAGTACTTC
CASSLSGEETQYF
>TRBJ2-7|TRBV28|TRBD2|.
TGTGCCAGCAGTTTCTTAGCGGGAGGGTCGGACGAGCAGTACTTC
CASSFLAGGSDEQYF
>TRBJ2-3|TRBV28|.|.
TGTGCCAGCAGTTACGGGGGTCGGGGCACAGATACGCAGTATTTT
CASSYGGRGTDTQYF
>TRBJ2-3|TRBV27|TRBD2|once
TGTGCCAGCAGTTTGTACTATGGTCGACTAGCGGGAGCCGATACGCAGTATTTT
CASSLYYGRLAGADTQYF
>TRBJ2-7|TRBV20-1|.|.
TGCAGTGCTAGAGATCTTGTTGAGCAGTACTTC
CSARDLVEQYF
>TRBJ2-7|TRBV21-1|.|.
TGTGCCAGCAGCAAACAGACAGGGCAGCACGAGCAGTACTTC
CASSKQTGQHEQYF
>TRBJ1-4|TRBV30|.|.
TGTGCCTGGAGTGTCTCTCCCCTGGGGAGGGTAGATGAAAAACTGTTTTTT
CAWSVSPLGRVDEKLFF
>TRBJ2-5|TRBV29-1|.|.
TGCAGCGTTTCCTTTGGAGCAAGCCAAGAGACCCAGTACTTC
CSVSFGASQETQYF
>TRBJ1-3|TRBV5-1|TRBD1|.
TGCGCCAGCAGCGATACAGGGGCCGCTGGAAACACCATATATTTT
CASSDTGAAGNTIYF
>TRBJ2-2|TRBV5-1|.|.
TGCGCCAGTTCCCTCGCGACACAGAACACCGGGGAGCTGTTTTTT
CASSLATQNTGELFF
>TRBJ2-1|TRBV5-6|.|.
TGTGCCAGCAGCTTCTACGATGTCGGGAGCGAGTTCTTC
CASSFYDVGSEFF
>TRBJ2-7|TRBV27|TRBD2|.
TGTGCCAGCAGTCCCGGTAGGACTAGCGGGAGTCTCCACGAGCAGTACTTC
CASSPGRTSGSLHEQYF
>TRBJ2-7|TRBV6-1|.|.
TGTGCCAGCAGTGAAAGTTTGGACGAGCAGTACTTC
CASSESLDEQYF
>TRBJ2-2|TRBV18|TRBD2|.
TGTGCCAGCTCACCTCAGCGGGAGGTTTCCGGGGAGCTGTTTTTT
CASSPQREVSGELFF
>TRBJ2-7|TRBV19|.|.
TGTGCCAGTAGCTTAGGGTCCTACGAGCAGTACTTC
CASSLGSYEQYF
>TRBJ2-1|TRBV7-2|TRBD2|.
TGTGCCAGCAGCTTTGTGACTAGCGGAAACAATGAGCAGTTCTTC
CASSFVTSGNNEQFF
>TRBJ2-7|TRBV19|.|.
TGTGGATACGCCCCGGTAGGTAGCTCCTACGAGCAGTACTTC
CGYAPVGSSYEQYF
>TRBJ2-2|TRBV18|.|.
TGTGCCAGCTCACAACAGGGTCCCGGGGAGCTGTTTTTT
CASSQQGPGELFF
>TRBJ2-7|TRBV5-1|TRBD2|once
TGCGCCTCACAGCGGGGGCTTTCCTACGAGCAGTACTTC
CASQRGLSYEQYF
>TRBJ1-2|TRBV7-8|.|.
TGTGCCAGCAGCTTAGCGGGGGCGGCAAACTATGGCTACACCTTC
CASSLAGAANYGYTF
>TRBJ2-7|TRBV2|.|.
TGTGCCAGTATCGCGGGAAGCTACGAGCAGTACTTC
CASIAGSYEQYF
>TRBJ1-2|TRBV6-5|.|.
TGTGCCAGCAGTTACTCGGGGACTGATGGCTACACCTTC
CASSYSGTDGYTF
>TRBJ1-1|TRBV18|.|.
TGTGCCAGCTCACCTTCAGGGACCACTGAAGCTTTCTTT
CASSPSGTTEAFF
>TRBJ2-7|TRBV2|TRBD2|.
TGTGCCAGCAGTGAGCCGGGGACTAGCGGGACTTCCTACGAGCAGTACTTC
CASSEPGTSGTSYEQYF
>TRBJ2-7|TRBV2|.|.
TGTGCCAGCAGGGCGGACATCTACGAGCAGTACTTC
CASRADIYEQYF
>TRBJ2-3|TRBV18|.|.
TGTGCCAGCTCACCACGTCAGAACACAGATACGCAGTATTTT
CASSPRQNTDTQYF